The 28 T cell receptor beta chains in this list originate from one sample, sequenced in a study of OX40 agonist ivuxolimab in advanced cancers. Clones were read by immunoSEQ multiplex PCR, and TCRdb kept only the in-frame ones, dropping some. The sample consists of about 60,000 clones, about 93% of them appearing once. Sample: CD4+ or CD8+ T cells sorted from blood, taken in a trial of the OX40 agonist ivuxolimab. Source of these receptors: an adult with an advanced solid tumor such as melanoma, head and neck, liver or kidney cancer.

The chain recombines TRBV5-8 with TRBJ2-3; TRBD2 might be the D (6 bases). The CDR3 is 14 residues long. The V and J ends lost 3 bases and 2 bases respectively, with 10 bases between them. Germline values: CDR1 SGHTS, CDR2 YDEGEE. This CDR3 reads CASSSGLYTDTQYF. The CDR3 DNA reads TGTGCCAGCAGCTCGGGACTCTACACAGATACGCAGTATTTT.

This rearrangement joins TRBV27 to TRBJ2-6; 14 nucleotides match TRBD2. Germline loops: CDR1 MNHEY, CDR2 SMNVEV (reference sequence). CDR3 size: 17 residues. The V gene end was trimmed by 5 bases and the J gene end by 3 bases; junction bases not matched to a gene: 3. The CDR3 reads CASSPGLAGVGANVLTF. CDR3 DNA: TGTGCCAGCAGTCCGGGACTAGCGGGAGTTGGGGCCAACGTCCTGACTTTC.

V usage is TRBV27 and J usage is TRBJ1-1, with a possible D match to TRBD1 (5 bases). Trimming cost V 6 bases and J 6 bases, with 17 bases left between them. CDR1 MNHEY and CDR2 SMNVEV come from the germline V gene (reference sequence). The CDR3 has 14 amino acids. CDR3 protein: CASRTNLGGAEAFF. CDR3 sequence (DNA): TGTGCCAGCAGAACCAATCTGGGGGGGGCTGAAGCTTTCTTT.

J is TRBJ2-1 and V is TRBV4-3, with 7 bases lining up with TRBD2. This CDR3 region has 16 residues. Germline CDR1 LGHNA, CDR2 YSLEER. J was trimmed by 4 bases and V by 0 bases; bases with no gene match: 6. CDR3 residues: CASSQDSTGRYNEQFF. CDR3 nucleotides: TGCGCCAGCAGCCAAGATTCAACCGGGAGGTACAATGAGCAGTTCTTC.

The CDR3 is CASSQDIKTGTGGTGELFF. CDR3 sequence (DNA): TGCGCCAGCAGCCAAGACATAAAAACCGGGACAGGGGGTACCGGGGAGCTGTTTTTT. The chain is built from TRBV4-1 and TRBJ2-2; 11 nucleotides agree with TRBD1. The CDR3 consists of 19 residues. The trim removed 0 bases at V and 5 bases at J, leaving 11 bases unmatched. Germline V gene data show CDR1 as MGHRA and CDR2 as YSYEKL.

The rearrangement joins TRBV27 to TRBJ2-3, with 7 bases lining up with TRBD2. V was pared by 5 bases and J by 5 bases, with 13 bases of the junction left unmatched. The CDR3 is made up of 16 amino acids. In germline, CDR1 is MNHEY, CDR2 SMNVEV (reference sequence). The CDR3 DNA follows: TGTGCCAGCAGTCCTACCCTGACTTGGGGGGGAGATACGCAGTATTTT. It translates to CASSPTLTWGGDTQYF.

This clone was found once. V and J are TRBV4-3 and TRBJ2-1, with D unclear. The germline V and J ends were trimmed by 0 bases and 6 bases, with 9 bases remaining between them. There are 14 residues in the CDR3. Germline V CDR1 and CDR2: LGHNA, YSLEER. The CDR3 sequence is CASSQDPSPNEQFF. CDR3 coding DNA: TGCGCCAGCAGCCAAGATCCCTCTCCCAATGAGCAGTTCTTC.

The chain uses TRBV28 and TRBJ2-5; D possibly corresponds to TRBD1 (6 bases). The CDR3 runs to 18 residues. Germline V gives CDR1 MDHEN, CDR2 SYDVKM. Deletions cut 3 bases from V and 3 bases from J, with 23 bases between. The CDR3 region has the DNA TGTGCCAGCAGTTTGATGTTTGGCGGAGGACAGTCAGAAGAGACCCAGTACTTC. Translation: CASSLMFGGGQSEETQYF.

The chain carries TRBV27 and TRBJ2-7, with a possible D match to TRBD2 (6 bases). Trimming took off 4 bases at V and 0 bases at J, with 22 bases between the two ends. The CDR3 is 18 residues long. Germline-derived CDR1 and CDR2 are MNHEY and SMNVEV (reference sequence). This CDR3 reads CASSSRQKIGGDSYEQYF. The CDR3 bases are TGTGCCAGCAGTTCCCGACAAAAGATCGGCGGGGACTCCTACGAGCAGTACTTC.

The chain employs TRBV7-9 and TRBJ1-1; D might be TRBD1 (6 bases). Germline loops: CDR1 SEHNR, CDR2 FQNEAQ (reference sequence). The CDR3 totals 15 residues. V dropped 0 bases and J dropped 4 bases, with 12 bases sitting between them. The CDR3, as DNA: TGTGCCAGCAGCTTAGCACAGGGATTGGTCACTGAAGCTTTCTTT. Protein: CASSLAQGLVTEAFF. The complete variable domain, with remaining parts taken from reference TRBV7-9 and TRBJ1-1, reads DTGVSQNPRHKITKRGQNVTFRCDPISEHNRLYWYRQTLGQGPEFLTYFQNEAQLEKSRLLSDRFSAERPKGSFSTLEIQRTEQGDSAMYLCASSLAQGLVTEAFFGQGTRLTVV.

J is TRBJ1-1 and V is TRBV11-2; 7 bases agree with TRBD1. The germline V gene encodes CDR1 SGHAT and CDR2 FQNNGV. With V trimmed by 0 bases and J by 0 bases, 4 bases remained unmatched. The CDR3 sequence is 16 residues long. Here the CDR3 DNA reads TGTGCCAGCAGCTTAGAAACAGGGGTTATGAACACTGAAGCTTTCTTT. It specifies CASSLETGVMNTEAFF.

The genes are TRBV28 and TRBJ2-1, with a weak D call TRBD2 (6 bases). Germline V gives CDR1 MDHEN, CDR2 SYDVKM. There are 17 residues in the CDR3. Deletions cut 6 bases from V and 2 bases from J, with 20 bases between. This CDR3 is CASSPGTTLAAYNEQFF. The CDR3 DNA follows: TGTGCCAGCAGCCCCGGGACCACCTTAGCGGCCTACAATGAGCAGTTCTTC.

This clone was found once. The CDR3 DNA reads as TGTGCCAGCTCACTTTCCCGGGGACTAGCGGGAGCCGGGGAGCTGTTTTTT. Residues: CASSLSRGLAGAGELFF. J is TRBJ2-2 and V is TRBV18, with 14 bases lining up with TRBD2. Germline CDR1 is KGHSH and CDR2 is LQKENI. This CDR3 has 17 residues. With 4 bases clipped from V and 6 bases from J, the junction kept 7 bases outside the gene matches.

V usage is TRBV11-2 and J usage is TRBJ1-2; perhaps TRBD1 as D (6 bases). V dropped 10 bases and J dropped 8 bases, with 17 bases sitting between them. Looked up from germline, CDR1 is SGHAT and CDR2 is FQNNGV. There are 12 residues in the CDR3. The CDR3 region is CATQGGRKGYTF. The DNA for the CDR3 is TGTGCCACCCAAGGGGGGCGAAAGGGCTACACCTTC.

J is TRBJ2-7 and V is TRBV6-5, with 8 bases that match TRBD1. Germline lookup yields CDR1 MNHEY and CDR2 SVGAGI. The CDR3 extends over 15 amino acids. V was pared by 1 base and J by 1 base, with 3 bases of the junction left unmatched. CDR3 bases: TGTGCCAGCAGTTACTTTAGGGACAGGTCCTACGAGCAGTACTTC. It encodes CASSYFRDRSYEQYF.

The chain couples TRBV10-3 to TRBJ2-5, with TRBD1 identical over 10 bases. From germline, CDR1 is ENHRY and CDR2 SYGVKD. The CDR3 runs to 17 residues. V shed 2 bases, J shed 0 bases, and the junction held 6 bases outside the gene matches. The CDR3 nucleotides are TGTGCCATCAGTGAGCCCGACAGGGGGCCACACCAAGAGACCCAGTACTTC. Translated, it gives CAISEPDRGPHQETQYF.

V and J are TRBV9 and TRBJ2-5, with D maybe TRBD1 (5 bases). The CDR3 loop spans 14 amino acids. Trimming pared 4 bases from V and 4 bases from J, leaving 14 bases between. Germline lookup yields CDR1 SGDLS and CDR2 YYNGEE. CDR3 sequence: CASSPNWGVETQYF. The CDR3 nucleotides are TGTGCCAGCAGCCCTAATTGGGGCGTAGAGACCCAGTACTTC. Combining the CDR3 with reference TRBV9 and TRBJ2-5 gives the whole variable domain DSGVTQTPKHLITATGQRVTLRCSPRSGDLSVYWYQQSLDQGLQFLIQYYNGEERAKGNILERFSAQQFPDLHSELNLSSLELGDSALYFCASSPNWGVETQYFGPGTRLLVL.

V usage is TRBV14 and J usage is TRBJ2-7, with D tentatively TRBD1 or TRBD2 (6 bases each). The germline gives CDR1 SGHDN, CDR2 FVKESK. The CDR3 totals 13 residues. Trimming took 4 bases from V and 1 from J, leaving 8 bases between them. The CDR3 coding sequence is TGTGCCAGCAGCCCGGGGGCATCCTACGAGCAGTACTTC. As protein: CASSPGASYEQYF.

This rearrangement joins TRBV27 to TRBJ1-4; maybe TRBD1 (6 bases). The CDR3 totals 17 residues. V lost 2 bases to trimming and J lost 4 bases, with 17 bases between them. In germline, CDR1 is MNHEY, CDR2 SMNVEV (reference sequence). CDR3 loop: CASSLLGTGHINEKLFF. CDR3 DNA sequence: TGTGCCAGCAGTTTACTCGGGACGGGACATATTAATGAAAAACTGTTTTTT.

The chain carries TRBV7-2 and TRBJ2-1; D perhaps matches TRBD2 (7 bases). The CDR3 has 14 amino acids. The germline V gene has CDR1 SGHTA and CDR2 FQGNSA. The V and J ends lost 8 bases and 2 bases respectively, with 13 bases between them. CDR3 in DNA: TGTGCCAGCGGGGGCGGGGGCCCCTACAATGAGCAGTTCTTC. As protein: CASGGGGPYNEQFF. The whole variable domain, remainder taken from reference TRBV7-2 and TRBJ2-1, is GAGVSQSPSNKVTEKGKDVELRCDPISGHTALYWYRQSLGQGLEFLIYFQGNSAPDKSGLPSDRFSAERTGGSVSTLTIQRTQQEDSAVYLCASGGGGPYNEQFFGPGTRLTVL.

J is TRBJ2-5 and V is TRBV6-5, with 7 bases lining up with TRBD2. This CDR3 contains 13 residues. Germline V gene lookup returns CDR1 MNHEY and CDR2 SVGAGI. With 2 bases clipped from V and 11 bases from J, the junction kept 8 bases outside the gene matches. The CDR3 reads CASSYAGSGGQYF. The CDR3 DNA reads as TGTGCCAGCAGTTACGCTGGATCGGGGGGACAGTACTTC.

The CDR3 bases are TGTGCCAGCAGTTCGTCCCGGGACCACCCCTACGAGCAGTACTTC. It is translated as CASSSSRDHPYEQYF. The chain carries TRBV27 and TRBJ2-7; D is possibly TRBD1 or TRBD2 (5 bases each). V gave up 4 bases and J gave up 2 bases, with 15 bases separating them. The CDR3 spans 15 residues. Germline lookup yields CDR1 MNHEY and CDR2 SMNVEV (reference sequence).

This chain uses TRBV19 with TRBJ2-1; D not certain. The CDR3 has 15 residues. Per the germline V gene, CDR1 is LNHDA and CDR2 is SQIVND (reference sequence). Between the trimmed V and J ends, which lost 1 base and 0 bases, there was a span of 7 bases. This CDR3 is CASSIGFGSYNEQFF. The CDR3 bases are TGTGCCAGTAGTATAGGGTTTGGCTCCTACAATGAGCAGTTCTTC.

In its sample, this clone was seen once. The genes are TRBV7-2 and TRBJ2-3; a weak D match, TRBD2 (5 bases). The V gene's germline CDR1 is SGHTA and CDR2 FQGNSA. The CDR3 loop spans 18 amino acids. V was pared by 2 bases and J by 0 bases, with 18 bases between. Written as DNA, the CDR3 is TGTGCCAGCAGCTTAAGATTACGCGGGCCCCAAAGCACAGATACGCAGTATTTT. Its translation is CASSLRLRGPQSTDTQYF. Full variable domain (rest looked up from reference TRBV7-2 and TRBJ2-3): GAGVSQSPSNKVTEKGKDVELRCDPISGHTALYWYRQSLGQGLEFLIYFQGNSAPDKSGLPSDRFSAERTGGSVSTLTIQRTQQEDSAVYLCASSLRLRGPQSTDTQYFGPGTRLTVL.

V is TRBV27 and J is TRBJ1-5, with unresolved D. The germline gives CDR1 MNHEY, CDR2 SMNVEV (reference sequence). The germline V and J ends were trimmed by 4 bases and 12 bases, with 25 bases remaining between them. The CDR3 consists of 16 residues. CDR3 DNA: TGTGCCAGCAGTTCCACCGTGGCCCCCAACAACGAGCGCCAGCATTTT. Protein: CASSSTVAPNNERQHF.

V gene TRBV19 combines with J gene TRBJ1-5; possible D gene TRBD1, 6 bases. The V gene's germline CDR1 is LNHDA and CDR2 SQIVND (reference sequence). The germline V and J ends were trimmed by 0 bases and 11 bases, with 14 bases remaining between them. This CDR3 region has 14 residues. CDR3 nucleotides: TGTGCCAGTAGTATAGAGGCAGGGGAGATTTCCCAGCATTTT. Amino acids: CASSIEAGEISQHF.

In its sample, this clone was seen once. The chain recombines TRBV28 with TRBJ2-4; D tentatively reads TRBD1 or TRBD2 (5 bases each). The V gene lost 8 bases and the J gene lost 6 bases, with 23 bases spanning the gap. Per the germline V gene, CDR1 is MDHEN and CDR2 is SYDVKM. The CDR3 length is 16 residues. The CDR3 is CASAQSVRGYGNIQYF. The DNA of the CDR3 is TGTGCCAGCGCCCAGTCGGTGAGGGGCTACGGAAACATTCAGTACTTC.

The chain joins TRBV27 to TRBJ2-2; 10 bases fit TRBD1. The germline V gene encodes CDR1 MNHEY and CDR2 SMNVEV (reference sequence). This CDR3 has 14 amino acids. Losses at the gene ends were 10 bases for V and 8 bases for J; bases not matched to a gene: 10. CDR3 DNA: TGTGCCACCCGGACAGGGGGTTTCCAGGGGGAGCTGTTTTTT. Translating gives CATRTGGFQGELFF.